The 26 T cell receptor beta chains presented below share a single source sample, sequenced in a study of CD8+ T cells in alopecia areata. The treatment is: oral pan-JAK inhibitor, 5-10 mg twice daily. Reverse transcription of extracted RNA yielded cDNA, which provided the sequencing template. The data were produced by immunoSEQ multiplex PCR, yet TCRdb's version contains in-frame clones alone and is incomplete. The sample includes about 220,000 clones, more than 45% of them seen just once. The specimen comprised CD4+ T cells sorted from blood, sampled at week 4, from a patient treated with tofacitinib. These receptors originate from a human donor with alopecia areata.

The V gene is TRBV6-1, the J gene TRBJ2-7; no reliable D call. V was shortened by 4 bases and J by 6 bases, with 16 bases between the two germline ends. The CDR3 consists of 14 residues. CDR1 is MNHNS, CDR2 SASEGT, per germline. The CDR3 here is CASSGTNRATEQYF. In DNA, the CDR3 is TGTGCCAGCAGTGGCACGAATCGGGCGACCGAGCAGTACTTC.

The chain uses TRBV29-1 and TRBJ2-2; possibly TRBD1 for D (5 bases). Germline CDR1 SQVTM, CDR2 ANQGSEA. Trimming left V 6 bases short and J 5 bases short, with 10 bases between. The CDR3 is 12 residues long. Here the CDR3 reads CSVLRETGELFF. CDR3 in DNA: TGCAGCGTACTCAGGGAAACCGGGGAGCTGTTTTTT.

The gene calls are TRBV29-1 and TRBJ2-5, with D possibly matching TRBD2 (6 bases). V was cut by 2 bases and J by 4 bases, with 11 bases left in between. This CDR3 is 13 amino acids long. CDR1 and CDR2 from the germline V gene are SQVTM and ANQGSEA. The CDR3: CSVESGGLETQYF. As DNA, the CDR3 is TGCAGCGTTGAATCCGGAGGGTTAGAGACCCAGTACTTC.

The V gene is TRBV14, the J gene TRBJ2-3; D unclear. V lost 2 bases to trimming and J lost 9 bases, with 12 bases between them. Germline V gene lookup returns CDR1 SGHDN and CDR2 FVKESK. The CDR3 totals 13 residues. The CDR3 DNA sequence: TGTGCCAGCAGCCAATTCCGGCCCGGGACGCAGTATTTT. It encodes CASSQFRPGTQYF.

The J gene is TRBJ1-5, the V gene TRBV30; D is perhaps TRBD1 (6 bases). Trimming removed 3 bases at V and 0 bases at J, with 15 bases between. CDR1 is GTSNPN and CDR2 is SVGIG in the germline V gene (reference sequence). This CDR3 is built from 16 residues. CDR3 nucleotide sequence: TGTGCCTGGAGCCCCGGACAGTCCTATAGCAATCAGCCCCAGCATTTT. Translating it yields CAWSPGQSYSNQPQHF.

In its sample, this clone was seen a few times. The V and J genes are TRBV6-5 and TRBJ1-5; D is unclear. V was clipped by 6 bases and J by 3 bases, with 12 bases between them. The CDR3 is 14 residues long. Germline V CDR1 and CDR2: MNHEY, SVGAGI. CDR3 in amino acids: CASRPGVTNQPQHF. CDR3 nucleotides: TGTGCCAGCAGGCCTGGGGTAACCAATCAGCCCCAGCATTTT.

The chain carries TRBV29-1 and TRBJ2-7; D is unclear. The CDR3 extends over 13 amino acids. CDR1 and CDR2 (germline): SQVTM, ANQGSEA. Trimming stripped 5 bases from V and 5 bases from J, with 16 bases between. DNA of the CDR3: TGCAGCGTTCGAAACTATCAAGACCACGAGCAGTACTTC. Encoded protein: CSVRNYQDHEQYF.

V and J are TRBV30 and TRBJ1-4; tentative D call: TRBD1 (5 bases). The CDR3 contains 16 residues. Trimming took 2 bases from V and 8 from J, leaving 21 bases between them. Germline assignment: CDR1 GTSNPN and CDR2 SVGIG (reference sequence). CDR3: CAWSSLPGPREEKLFF. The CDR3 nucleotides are TGTGCCTGGAGTAGCCTCCCGGGGCCCCGAGAGGAAAAACTGTTTTTT.

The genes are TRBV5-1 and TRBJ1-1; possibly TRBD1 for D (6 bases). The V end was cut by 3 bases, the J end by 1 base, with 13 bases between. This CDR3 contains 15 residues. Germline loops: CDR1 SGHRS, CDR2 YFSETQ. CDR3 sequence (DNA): TGCGCCAGCAGCTCCACAGGGCGGGGGAACACTGAAGCTTTCTTT. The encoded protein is CASSSTGRGNTEAFF.

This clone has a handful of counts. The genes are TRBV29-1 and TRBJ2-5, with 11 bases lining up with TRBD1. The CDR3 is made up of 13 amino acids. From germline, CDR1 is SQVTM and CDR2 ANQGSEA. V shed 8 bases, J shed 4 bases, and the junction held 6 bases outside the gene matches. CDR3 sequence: CSQGTGGGETQYF. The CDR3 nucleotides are TGCAGCCAAGGGACAGGGGGAGGAGAGACCCAGTACTTC.

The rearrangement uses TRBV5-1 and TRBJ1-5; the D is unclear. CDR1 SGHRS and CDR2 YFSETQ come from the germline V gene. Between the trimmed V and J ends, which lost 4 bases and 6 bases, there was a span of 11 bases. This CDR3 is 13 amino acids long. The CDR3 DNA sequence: TGCGCCAGCAGCCCACGACAAGGTCAGCCCCAGCATTTT. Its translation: CASSPRQGQPQHF.

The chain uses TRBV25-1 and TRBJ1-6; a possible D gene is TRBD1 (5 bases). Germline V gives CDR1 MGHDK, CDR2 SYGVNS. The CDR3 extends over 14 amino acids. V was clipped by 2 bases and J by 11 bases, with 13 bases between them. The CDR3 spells CASSEAGKRAPLHF. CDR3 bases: TGTGCCAGCAGTGAAGCAGGGAAACGGGCACCCCTCCACTTT.

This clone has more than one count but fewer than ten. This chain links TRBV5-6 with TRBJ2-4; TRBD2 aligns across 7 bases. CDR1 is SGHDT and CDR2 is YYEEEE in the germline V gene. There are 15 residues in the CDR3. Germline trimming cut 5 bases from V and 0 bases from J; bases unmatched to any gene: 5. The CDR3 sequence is CASRRTSLAKNIQYF. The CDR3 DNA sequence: TGTGCCAGCAGAAGGACTAGTCTAGCCAAAAACATTCAGTACTTC.

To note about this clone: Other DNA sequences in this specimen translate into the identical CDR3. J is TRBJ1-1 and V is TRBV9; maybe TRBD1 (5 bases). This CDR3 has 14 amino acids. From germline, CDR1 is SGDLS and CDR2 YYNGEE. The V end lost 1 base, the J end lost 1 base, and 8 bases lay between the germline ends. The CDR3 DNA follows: TGTGCCAGCAGCGTATTGGGGGGGAACACTGAAGCTTTCTTT. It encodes CASSVLGGNTEAFF.

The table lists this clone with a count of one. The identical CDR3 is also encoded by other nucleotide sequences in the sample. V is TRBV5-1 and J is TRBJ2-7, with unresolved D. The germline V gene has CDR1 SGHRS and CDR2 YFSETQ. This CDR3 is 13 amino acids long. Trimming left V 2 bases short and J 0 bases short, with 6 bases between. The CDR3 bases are TGCGCCAGCAGCTTAACATCCTCCTACGAGCAGTACTTC. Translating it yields CASSLTSSYEQYF.

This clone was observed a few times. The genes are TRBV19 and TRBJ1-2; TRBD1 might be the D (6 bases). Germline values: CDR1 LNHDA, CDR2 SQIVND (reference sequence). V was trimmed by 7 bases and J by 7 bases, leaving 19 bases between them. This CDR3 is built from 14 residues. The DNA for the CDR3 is TGTGCCAGTACCACGACCACCAGGGGAAGTGGCTACACCTTC. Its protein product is CASTTTTRGSGYTF.

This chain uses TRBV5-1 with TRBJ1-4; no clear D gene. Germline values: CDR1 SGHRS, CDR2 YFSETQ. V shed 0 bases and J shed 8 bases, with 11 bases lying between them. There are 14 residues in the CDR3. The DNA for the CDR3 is TGCGCCAGCAGCTTGGGGCAGCTGGGGGAAAAACTGTTTTTT. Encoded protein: CASSLGQLGEKLFF.

The CDR3 sequence is CAWARTGHYGYTF. Here the CDR3 DNA reads TGTGCCTGGGCGAGGACAGGGCACTATGGCTACACCTTC. The chain links TRBV30 to TRBJ1-2; 8 positions agree with TRBD1. Losses at the gene ends were 5 bases for V and 3 bases for J; bases not matched to a gene: 5. The CDR3 has 13 amino acids. Germline V gene lookup returns CDR1 GTSNPN and CDR2 SVGIG (reference sequence). Filled out from reference TRBV30 and TRBJ1-2, the complete variable domain reads SQTIHQWPATLVQPVGSPLSLECTVEGTSNPNLYWYRQAAGRGLQLLFYSVGIGQISSEVPQNLSASRPQDRQFILSSKKLLLSDSGFYLCAWARTGHYGYTFGSGTRLTVV.

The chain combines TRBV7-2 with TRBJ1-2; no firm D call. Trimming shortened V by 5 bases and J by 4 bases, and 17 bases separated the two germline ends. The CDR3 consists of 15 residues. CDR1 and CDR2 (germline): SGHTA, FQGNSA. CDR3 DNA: TGTGCCAGCAGCGAGCCTCAACGGAACTTCTATGGCTACACCTTC. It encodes CASSEPQRNFYGYTF.

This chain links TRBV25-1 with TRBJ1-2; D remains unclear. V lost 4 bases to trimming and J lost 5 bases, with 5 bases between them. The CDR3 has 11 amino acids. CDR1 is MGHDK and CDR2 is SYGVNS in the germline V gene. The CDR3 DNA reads TGTGCCAGCAGTGCGTCGTATGGCTACACCTTC. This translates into CASSASYGYTF.

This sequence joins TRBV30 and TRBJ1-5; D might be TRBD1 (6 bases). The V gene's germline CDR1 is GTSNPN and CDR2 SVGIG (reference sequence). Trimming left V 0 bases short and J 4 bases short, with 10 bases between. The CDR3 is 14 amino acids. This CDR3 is CAWSVQQGNQPQHF. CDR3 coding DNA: TGTGCCTGGAGTGTACAACAGGGTAATCAGCCCCAGCATTTT.

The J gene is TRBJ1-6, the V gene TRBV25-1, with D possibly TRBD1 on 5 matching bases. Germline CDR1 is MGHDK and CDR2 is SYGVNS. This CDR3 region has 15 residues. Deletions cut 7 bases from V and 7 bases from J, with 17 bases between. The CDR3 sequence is CASNPSGHPNSPLHF. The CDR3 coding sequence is TGTGCCAGCAATCCATCAGGACATCCGAATTCACCCCTCCACTTT.

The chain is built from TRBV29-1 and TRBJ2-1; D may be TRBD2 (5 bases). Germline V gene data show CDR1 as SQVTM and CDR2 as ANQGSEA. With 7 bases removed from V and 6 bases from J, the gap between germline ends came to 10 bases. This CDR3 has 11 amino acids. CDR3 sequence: CSEASSNEQFF. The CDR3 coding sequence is TGCAGCGAGGCTAGCTCCAATGAGCAGTTCTTC.

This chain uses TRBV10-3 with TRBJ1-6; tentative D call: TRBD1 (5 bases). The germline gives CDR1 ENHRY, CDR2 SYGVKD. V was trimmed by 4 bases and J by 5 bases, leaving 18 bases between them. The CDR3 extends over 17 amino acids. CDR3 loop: CAISVQGSGANNSPLHF. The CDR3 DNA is TGTGCCATCAGTGTACAAGGGTCTGGGGCAAATAATTCACCCCTCCACTTT.

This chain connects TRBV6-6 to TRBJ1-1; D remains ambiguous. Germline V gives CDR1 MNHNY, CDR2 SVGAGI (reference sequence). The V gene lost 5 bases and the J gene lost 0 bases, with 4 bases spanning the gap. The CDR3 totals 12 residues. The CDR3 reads CASSKMNTEAFF. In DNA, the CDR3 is TGTGCCAGCAGTAAGATGAACACTGAAGCTTTCTTT.

This chain's CDR3 is CASRTTANSNQPQHF. In DNA, the CDR3 is TGTGCCAGCAGGACGACAGCTAATAGCAATCAGCCCCAGCATTTT. This rearrangement joins TRBV6-5 to TRBJ1-5; a weak D match, TRBD1 (5 bases). V was trimmed by 6 bases and J by 0 bases, leaving 12 bases between them. The CDR3 consists of 15 residues. The germline V gene has CDR1 MNHEY and CDR2 SVGAGI.